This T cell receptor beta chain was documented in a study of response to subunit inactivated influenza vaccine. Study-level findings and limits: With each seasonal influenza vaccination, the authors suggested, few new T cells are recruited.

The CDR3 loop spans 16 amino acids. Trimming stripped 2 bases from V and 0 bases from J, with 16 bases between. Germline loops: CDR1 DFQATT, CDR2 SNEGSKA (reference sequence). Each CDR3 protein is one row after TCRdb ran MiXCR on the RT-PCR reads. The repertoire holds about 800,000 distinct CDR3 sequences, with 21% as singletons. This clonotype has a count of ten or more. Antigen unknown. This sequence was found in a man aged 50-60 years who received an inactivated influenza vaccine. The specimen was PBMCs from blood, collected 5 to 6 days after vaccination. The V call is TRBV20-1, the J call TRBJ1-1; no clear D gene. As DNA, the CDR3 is TGCAGTGCTAGATGGCAGGAGAAATTTTTGAACACTGAAGCTTTCTTT. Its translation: CSARWQEKFLNTEAFF.